The 20 T cell receptor beta chains given below trace back to one sample, sequenced in a study of T cells in Graves' hyperthyroidism and ophthalmopathy. Amplification targeted TCR beta CDR3 regions from RNA transcripts. RT-PCR in the first round (using the HTBI primer set) targeted the TCR CDR3. TCRdb re-called the multiplex PCR reads with MiXCR, one entry per CDR3 protein. The sample holds around 480,000 distinct CDR3 sequences, about an eighth seen once. Sequencing was performed on blood. Receptors were obtained from a woman under 30 with Graves' hyperthyroidism.

There are many counts of this clonotype. The chain uses TRBV27 and TRBJ2-7; 8 nucleotides match TRBD2. CDR1 is MNHEY and CDR2 is SMNVEV in the germline V gene (reference sequence). V lost 3 bases, J lost 3 bases, and 10 bases stayed unmatched. This CDR3 spans 16 amino acids. CDR3 sequence: CASSLGAGGGNYEQYF. The CDR3 DNA reads as TGTGCCAGCAGTTTGGGTGCCGGGGGGGGGAACTACGAGCAGTACTTC.

This clonotype occurred many times. The chain joins TRBV18 to TRBJ1-1, with 9 nucleotides matching TRBD1. This CDR3 is 14 amino acids long. Germline V lookup: CDR1 KGHSH, CDR2 LQKENI. With 4 bases clipped from V and 5 bases from J, the junction kept 5 bases outside the gene matches. Here the CDR3 DNA reads TGTGCCAGCTCACTACAGGGGGCTGCGACTGAAGCTTTCTTT. This encodes CASSLQGAATEAFF.

This clonotype showed up many times. The rearrangement uses TRBV20-1 and TRBJ2-1; 11 bases are shared with TRBD2. The germline CDR1 and CDR2 sequences are DFQATT and SNEGSKA (reference sequence). The CDR3 length is 14 residues. Trimming removed 6 bases from V and 7 bases from J; junction bases left unmatched: 8. This CDR3 is CSASPSGRLNEQFF. The CDR3 DNA sequence: TGCAGTGCAAGCCCTAGCGGGAGGCTTAATGAGCAGTTCTTC.

The rearrangement links TRBV9 to TRBJ2-1; 10 nucleotides line up with TRBD2. The CDR3 totals 15 residues. CDR1 SGDLS and CDR2 YYNGEE come from the germline V gene. V dropped 1 base and J dropped 4; count of bases not matched to a gene: 2. In nucleotides, the CDR3 is TGTGCCAGCAGCGTACTAGCGGGGGTGTACAATGAGCAGTTCTTC. Translation: CASSVLAGVYNEQFF.

This clonotype was seen repeatedly, ten times or more. V and J are TRBV7-2 and TRBJ1-1; no clear D. The V and J ends lost 1 base and 0 bases respectively, with 3 bases between them. The germline V gene has CDR1 SGHTA and CDR2 FQGNSA. The CDR3 has 13 amino acids. The chain's CDR3 is CASSLVVNTEAFF. CDR3 coding DNA: TGTGCCAGCAGCTTAGTAGTGAACACTGAAGCTTTCTTT.

This clonotype was picked up many times. The rearrangement links TRBV7-3 to TRBJ2-3, with 8 positions matching TRBD2. CDR3 size: 16 residues. J gave up 4 bases and V 5 bases, and 11 bases lay outside the gene matches. In germline, CDR1 is SGHTA, CDR2 FQGTGA. CDR3 sequence reads: CASSVNSGIRPDTQYF. Written as DNA, the CDR3 is TGTGCCAGCAGCGTAAATAGCGGGATCCGTCCAGATACGCAGTATTTT. The variable domain in full, completed from reference TRBV7-3 and TRBJ2-3, reads GAGVSQTPSNKVTEKGKYVELRCDPISGHTALYWYRQSLGQGPEFLIYFQGTGAADDSGLPNDRFFAVRPEGSVSTLKIQRTERGDSAVYLCASSVNSGIRPDTQYFGPGTRLTVL.

This clonotype was observed at least ten times. The rearrangement links TRBV6-1 to TRBJ2-3; possible D gene TRBD1, 5 bases. The CDR3 is made up of 15 amino acids. The germline CDR1 and CDR2 sequences are MNHNS and SASEGT. Trimming cost V 5 bases and J 2 bases, with 14 bases left between them. The CDR3 reads CASSPSTVHTDTQYF. The CDR3 DNA reads as TGTGCCAGCAGTCCTTCGACAGTACACACAGATACGCAGTATTTT.

Ten or more counts support this clonotype. The chain has TRBV30 and TRBJ1-3; no clear D. The CDR3 has 14 residues. Germline CDR1 and CDR2: GTSNPN and SVGIG (reference sequence). Trimming took off 4 bases at V and 0 bases at J, with 10 bases between the two ends. This CDR3 is CAWIGPLSGNTIYF. CDR3 bases: TGTGCCTGGATTGGACCGCTCTCTGGAAACACCATATATTTT.

This clonotype was picked up many times. This chain uses TRBV3-1 with TRBJ2-2; perhaps TRBD2 as D (6 bases). Germline V gene sequence: CDR1 LGHDT, CDR2 YNNKEL (reference sequence). V was cut by 8 bases and J by 5 bases, with 12 bases left in between. CDR3 length equals 13 residues. The CDR3 sequence: CASGTPITGELFF. The CDR3 coding sequence is TGTGCCAGCGGGACTCCCATTACCGGGGAGCTGTTTTTT.

This clonotype came up many times. This CDR3 reads CASIPTGTGTGYTF. The CDR3 DNA reads as TGTGCCAGCATCCCGACGGGGACAGGGACCGGCTACACCTTC. The chain couples TRBV7-9 to TRBJ1-2; 9 nucleotides agree with TRBD1. V was clipped by 7 bases and J by 8 bases; unmatched bases: 11. There are 14 residues in the CDR3. CDR1 SEHNR and CDR2 FQNEAQ come from the germline V gene (reference sequence).

This clonotype was seen many times. The chain uses TRBV6-1 and TRBJ2-7, with 13 positions matching TRBD2. The CDR3 loop spans 14 amino acids. The germline gives CDR1 MNHNS, CDR2 SASEGT. After removal of 10 bases from V and 0 bases from J, the junction contained 3 bases not matched to a gene. The CDR3 region is CAIRTSGSSYEQYV. The CDR3 DNA reads as TGTGCCATCCGGACTAGCGGGAGCTCCTACGAGCAGTACGTC.

The V gene is TRBV4-1, the J gene TRBJ2-3, with 7 bases lining up with TRBD2. Trimming took 4 bases from V and 3 from J; bases not matched to a gene: 10. The germline gives CDR1 MGHRA, CDR2 YSYEKL. The CDR3 runs to 16 residues. The CDR3 sequence is CASSRFGGSMTDTQYF. The CDR3 coding sequence is TGCGCCAGCAGCCGCTTTGGCGGGAGCATGACAGATACGCAGTATTTT.

This clonotype was counted at least ten times. CDR3 DNA sequence: TGTGCCAGCAGGCCCGACCCCCGGAGGAGGAACACTGAAGCTTTCTTT. Its translation is CASRPDPRRRNTEAFF. V is TRBV6-1 and J is TRBJ1-1; no reliable D call. CDR1 and CDR2 (germline): MNHNS, SASEGT. The CDR3 has 16 residues. Trimming took off 6 bases at V and 1 base at J, with 18 bases between the two ends.

This chain connects TRBV30 to TRBJ2-1; D might be TRBD2 (6 bases). The CDR3 totals 13 residues. The germline gives CDR1 GTSNPN, CDR2 SVGIG (reference sequence). V lost 1 base to trimming and J lost 4 bases, with 8 bases between them. CDR3 protein: CAWSGLAYNEQFF. DNA of the CDR3: TGTGCCTGGAGTGGCCTAGCGTACAATGAGCAGTTCTTC.

Ten or more counts support this clonotype. The chain is built from TRBV28 and TRBJ2-1, with D perhaps TRBD1 (6 bases). CDR3 length: 16 amino acids. The V gene's germline CDR1 is MDHEN and CDR2 SYDVKM. Trimming took 1 base from V and 7 from J, leaving 17 bases between them. CDR3 sequence (DNA): TGTGCCAGCAGTTTATCTGGTCAGGGGATCAGGAATGAGCAGTTCTTC. Translation: CASSLSGQGIRNEQFF.

This clonotype was seen many times. The genes are TRBV15 and TRBJ1-2, with D possibly being TRBD1 (5 bases). V lost 0 bases and J 4 bases, leaving 12 bases between the germline ends. The germline gives CDR1 LNHNV, CDR2 YYDKDF (reference sequence). The CDR3 runs 15 residues. CDR3 in DNA: TGTGCCACCAGCAGAGACGGAGGGACCCTCTATGGCTACACCTTC. Protein sequence: CATSRDGGTLYGYTF.

The sample holds a few counts of this clonotype. The chain joins TRBV11-3 to TRBJ2-7; D tentatively reads TRBD1 or TRBD2 (5 bases each). The CDR3 runs to 15 residues. V shed 1 base and J shed 3 bases, with 13 bases lying between them. The germline V gene encodes CDR1 SGHNT and CDR2 YENEEA. The CDR3 nucleotides read TGTGCCAGCAGCTTAGGGTTCAGGGAGAGCTACGAGCAGTACTTC. Its protein is CASSLGFRESYEQYF.

This clonotype was counted at least ten times. The chain combines TRBV7-9 with TRBJ1-4; TRBD1 matches at 8 bases. From germline, CDR1 is SEHNR and CDR2 FQNEAQ (reference sequence). The CDR3 length is 17 residues. The V segment lost 3 bases and the J segment 10 bases; nucleotides outside the gene matches: 16. The CDR3, as DNA: TGTGCCAGCAGCTTGGGGACAGGTTCTTTTTCGGGGAGAAAACTGTTTTTT. Translation: CASSLGTGSFSGRKLFF. The whole variable domain, remainder taken from reference TRBV7-9 and TRBJ1-4, is DTGVSQNPRHKITKRGQNVTFRCDPISEHNRLYWYRQTLGQGPEFLTYFQNEAQLEKSRLLSDRFSAERPKGSFSTLEIQRTEQGDSAMYLCASSLGTGSFSGRKLFFGSGTQLSVL.

The chain recombines TRBV9 with TRBJ2-7; the match to TRBD1 covers 9 bases. CDR1 is SGDLS, CDR2 YYNGEE, per germline. The CDR3 is made up of 14 amino acids. V shed 3 bases and J 5 bases; nucleotides not matched to a gene: 6. The CDR3 nucleotides read TGTGCCAGCAGCGACTTTGGGACAGGGAACGAGCAGTACTTC. Its protein is CASSDFGTGNEQYF.

V and J are TRBV7-9 and TRBJ1-3, with 7 bases that match TRBD1. The trim removed 5 bases at V and 0 bases at J, leaving 7 bases unmatched. Germline CDR1 SEHNR, CDR2 FQNEAQ (reference sequence). CDR3 length equals 16 residues. The CDR3 region is CASSRRDRDSGNTIYF. In nucleotides, the CDR3 is TGTGCCAGCAGCCGACGGGACAGAGACTCTGGAAACACCATATATTTT.